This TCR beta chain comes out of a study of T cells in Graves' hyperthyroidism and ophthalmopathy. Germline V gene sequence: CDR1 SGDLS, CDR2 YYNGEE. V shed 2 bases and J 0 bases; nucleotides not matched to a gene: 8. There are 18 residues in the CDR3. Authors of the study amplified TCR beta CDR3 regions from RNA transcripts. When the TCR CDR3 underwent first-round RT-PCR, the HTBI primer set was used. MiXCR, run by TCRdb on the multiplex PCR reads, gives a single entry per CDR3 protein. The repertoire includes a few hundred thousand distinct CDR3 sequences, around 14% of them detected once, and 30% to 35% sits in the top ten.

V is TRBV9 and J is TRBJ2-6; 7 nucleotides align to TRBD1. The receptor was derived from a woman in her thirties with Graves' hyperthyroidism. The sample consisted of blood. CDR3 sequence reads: CASSVSGQLISGANVLTF. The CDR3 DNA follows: TGTGCCAGCAGCGTGTCGGGACAGTTGATCTCTGGGGCCAACGTCCTGACTTTC. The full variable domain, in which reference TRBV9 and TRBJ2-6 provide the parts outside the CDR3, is DSGVTQTPKHLITATGQRVTLRCSPRSGDLSVYWYQQSLDQGLQFLIQYYNGEERAKGNILERFSAQQFPDLHSELNLSSLELGDSALYFCASSVSGQLISGANVLTFGAGSRLTVL.